This TCR beta chain was recovered during a study of T cell responses to AZD1222 COVID-19 vaccine. Study findings and constraints: In all cases, repertoires were sampled only after the peak T cell response. An increase in Spike-specific TCR breadth and depth was observed after two AZD1222 doses. Donor demographics were predominantly white British with a female majority; clonal diversity may be underestimated.

Germline-derived CDR1 and CDR2 are SEHNR and FQNEAQ (reference sequence). With 8 bases removed from V and 11 bases from J, the gap between germline ends came to 15 bases. The CDR3 consists of 11 residues. Clones were read by immunoSEQ multiplex PCR, and TCRdb kept only the in-frame ones, dropping some. The data hold about 90,000 clones, with about nine tenths observed a single time. Doses given second, at about 4 or about 12 weeks, were pooled. As to this clone: The antigen remains unidentified.

The starting material was peripheral blood, obtained 28 days after the second AZD1222 dose. The chain links TRBV7-9 to TRBJ1-1; D gene unclear. The receptor's source is an adult who received the AZD1222 COVID-19 vaccine. DNA of the CDR3: TGTGCCAGCTCACGGGTCCATGTCGCTTTCTTT. Its protein is CASSRVHVAFF.